The 29 T cell receptor beta chains reported below all come from one sample, sequenced in a study of blood T cell repertoires in COVID-19. The assay was immunoSEQ multiplex PCR, and TCRdb's table has in-frame clones only and misses some. In the table there are about 250,000 clones, around four fifths of which are singletons. Sequencing was done on a sample of peripheral blood. These receptor sequences come from a man aged 35-49 years with acute or convalescent COVID-19.

The genes are TRBV19 and TRBJ1-5; TRBD1 might be the D (6 bases). CDR1 is LNHDA, CDR2 SQIVND, per germline (reference sequence). The V and J ends lost 5 bases and 6 bases respectively, with 8 bases between them. The CDR3 is made up of 12 amino acids. The CDR3 coding sequence is TGTGCCAGTAGTCACAGGGTTCAGCCCCAGCATTTT. Translated: CASSHRVQPQHF.

The chain links TRBV19 to TRBJ2-1; the match to TRBD2 covers 11 bases. The CDR3 loop spans 13 amino acids. Germline-derived CDR1 and CDR2 are LNHDA and SQIVND (reference sequence). The ends lost 5 bases at V and 10 bases at J; junction bases unmatched: 4. The CDR3 loop is CASSDVAGGEQFF. CDR3 nucleotides: TGTGCCAGTAGTGATGTAGCGGGAGGGGAGCAGTTCTTC.

The chain links TRBV7-9 to TRBJ1-1; 7 nucleotides line up with TRBD1. V trimming: 5 bases; J trimming: 7 bases; junction bases outside the gene matches: 4. The CDR3 consists of 12 residues. Germline V gene lookup returns CDR1 SEHNR and CDR2 FQNEAQ (reference sequence). CDR3 coding DNA: TGTGCCAGCAGCCGACAGGGATATGAAGCTTTCTTT. It encodes CASSRQGYEAFF.

This rearrangement joins TRBV6-5 to TRBJ1-2, with TRBD1 as a possible D gene (6 bases). The V end was cut by 5 bases, the J end by 8 bases, with 12 bases between. Looked up from germline, CDR1 is MNHEY and CDR2 is SVGAGI. The CDR3 runs 12 residues. The CDR3 DNA is TGTGCCAGCAGTACCCCCGGACAGGGCTACACCTTC. Its translation is CASSTPGQGYTF.

The chain joins TRBV20-1 to TRBJ1-1, with D unresolved. The CDR3 is made up of 10 amino acids. V shed 5 bases and J shed 6 bases, with 7 bases lying between them. Germline CDR1 is DFQATT and CDR2 is SNEGSKA (reference sequence). CDR3 sequence: CSAGGAEAFF. DNA of the CDR3: TGCAGTGCTGGCGGGGCTGAAGCTTTCTTT.

This chain connects TRBV5-1 to TRBJ2-7, with TRBD1 identical over 10 bases. This CDR3 has 13 amino acids. V shed 3 bases, J shed 5 bases, and the junction held 2 bases outside the gene matches. Germline V gene data show CDR1 as SGHRS and CDR2 as YFSETQ. In DNA form, the CDR3 reads TGCGCCAGCAGCTATGGGACAGGGGACGAGCAGTACTTC. Protein: CASSYGTGDEQYF.

The chain couples TRBV27 to TRBJ2-7; 7 bases align to TRBD1. CDR1 and CDR2 (germline): MNHEY, SMNVEV (reference sequence). The CDR3 totals 14 residues. The J segment lost 1 base and the V segment lost 5 bases, leaving 5 bases of the junction unmatched. DNA for the CDR3: TGTGCCAGCAGTGCGAACAGGGGATCCTACGAGCAGTACTTC. It translates to CASSANRGSYEQYF.

The chain carries TRBV19 and TRBJ2-1; TRBD2 agrees at 12 bases. The CDR3 sequence is 15 residues long. V trimming: 4 bases; J trimming: 5 bases; junction bases outside the gene matches: 3. Germline V gene sequence: CDR1 LNHDA, CDR2 SQIVND (reference sequence). CDR3 nucleotides: TGTGCCAGTAGTACCCGACTAGCGGGAGACAATGAGCAGTTCTTC. This encodes CASSTRLAGDNEQFF.

The J gene is TRBJ2-3, the V gene TRBV15; weak D call: TRBD1 (6 bases). This CDR3 is built from 15 residues. The germline V gene encodes CDR1 LNHNV and CDR2 YYDKDF (reference sequence). V gave up 5 bases and J gave up 2 bases, with 14 bases separating them. CDR3 sequence reads: CATSSGEQVTDTQYF. CDR3 bases: TGTGCCACCAGCTCAGGGGAACAGGTCACAGATACGCAGTATTTT.

The V and J genes are TRBV3-1 (or the pseudogene TRBV3-2) and TRBJ1-2; 8 bases align to TRBD1. The J segment lost 8 bases and the V segment lost 4 bases, leaving 18 bases of the junction unmatched. Looked up from germline, CDR1 is LGHDT and CDR2 is YNNKEL (reference sequence). This CDR3 spans 17 amino acids. CDR3 nucleotide sequence: TGTGCCAGCAGCCCTTGGGGCGGGACAGGTGATTTAGGCGGCTACACCTTC. Amino acid sequence: CASSPWGGTGDLGGYTF.

The chain recombines TRBV11-3 with TRBJ2-3; no firm D call. CDR3 length: 13 residues. Deletions cut 2 bases from V and 2 bases from J, with 5 bases between. The V gene's germline CDR1 is SGHNT and CDR2 YENEEA. This CDR3 reads CASSLFSTDTQYF. The CDR3 nucleotides read TGTGCCAGCAGCTTATTCTCCACAGATACGCAGTATTTT.

This chain links TRBV27 with TRBJ1-2; 8 positions match TRBD1. Germline CDR1 and CDR2: MNHEY and SMNVEV (reference sequence). This CDR3 region has 16 residues. V gave up 5 bases and J gave up 4 bases; unmatched junction bases: 12. The CDR3 sequence: CASSPGQGKESYGYTF. Here the CDR3 DNA reads TGTGCCAGCAGTCCCGGACAGGGTAAAGAGTCCTATGGCTACACCTTC.

CDR3 bases: TGTGCCAGCAGCCCACTACTCCCCGGGACTAGTATAGGCAATGAGCAGTTCTTC. It is translated as CASSPLLPGTSIGNEQFF. The chain recombines TRBV7-8 with TRBJ2-1; 8 nucleotides line up with TRBD2. Germline V gene sequence: CDR1 SGHVS, CDR2 FQNEAQ. Germline trimming cut 5 bases from V and 6 bases from J; bases unmatched to any gene: 18. This CDR3 spans 18 amino acids.

The chain couples TRBV24-1 to TRBJ2-1; 13 positions match TRBD2. Trimming cost V 4 bases and J 2 bases; bases outside gene matches: 1. Germline-derived CDR1 and CDR2 are KGHDR and SFDVKD. This CDR3 region has 16 residues. Here the CDR3 DNA reads TGTGCCACCAGTGACACTAGCGGGAGGGCCTACAATGAGCAGTTCTTC. Protein: CATSDTSGRAYNEQFF.

The J gene is TRBJ2-5, the V gene TRBV10-1; 9 bases are a match to TRBD2. The CDR3 runs to 15 residues. CDR1 is WNHNN and CDR2 is SYGVQD in the germline V gene (reference sequence). V shed 6 bases and J 4 bases; nucleotides not matched to a gene: 9. CDR3 residues: CASRGGRDRRETQYF. In DNA, the CDR3 is TGCGCCAGCAGGGGCGGGAGGGATCGGCGAGAGACCCAGTACTTC.

J is TRBJ2-3 and V is TRBV5-6; tentatively, D is TRBD2 (5 bases). The CDR3 has 16 amino acids. With 0 bases removed from V and 0 bases from J, the gap between germline ends came to 11 bases. Per the germline V gene, CDR1 is SGHDT and CDR2 is YYEEEE. CDR3: CASSLVRVRSTDTQYF. As DNA, the CDR3 is TGTGCCAGCAGCTTGGTGAGGGTTCGTAGCACAGATACGCAGTATTTT. The full variable domain, its missing parts supplied by reference TRBV5-6 and TRBJ2-3, is DAGVTQSPTHLIKTRGQQVTLRCSPKSGHDTVSWYQQALGQGPQFIFQYYEEEERQRGNFPDRFSGHQFPNYSSELNVNALLLGDSALYLCASSLVRVRSTDTQYFGPGTRLTVL.

The chain employs TRBV28 and TRBJ1-1; a possible D gene is TRBD1 (6 bases). The CDR3 runs to 15 residues. The ends were cut back, 5 bases at V and 4 bases at J, with 17 bases in the middle. The germline gives CDR1 MDHEN, CDR2 SYDVKM. The chain's CDR3 is CASSPSWGLGTEAFF. The CDR3 DNA reads TGTGCCAGCAGTCCATCCTGGGGGCTGGGCACTGAAGCTTTCTTT.

The CDR3 sequence: CAWSVNSLHSPLHF. The CDR3 DNA reads as TGTGCCTGGAGTGTGAACAGCCTTCATTCACCCCTCCACTTT. The J gene is TRBJ1-6, the V gene TRBV30; D unresolved. Germline values: CDR1 GTSNPN, CDR2 SVGIG (reference sequence). V lost 0 bases and J 8 bases, leaving 11 bases between the germline ends. This CDR3 is built from 14 residues.

In DNA form, the CDR3 reads TGTGCCAGCAGCCCCAGGGCGGGGAAGGGGGAGCTGTTTTTT. Its protein product is CASSPRAGKGELFF. The rearrangement joins TRBV7-2 to TRBJ2-2; D might be TRBD2 (6 bases). This CDR3 region has 14 residues. The germline CDR1 and CDR2 sequences are SGHTA and FQGNSA. V dropped 5 bases and J dropped 8 bases, with 15 bases sitting between them.

The V and J genes are TRBV14 and TRBJ2-7; TRBD2 matches 7 bases. Germline-derived CDR1 and CDR2 are SGHDN and FVKESK. This CDR3 has 17 amino acids. V lost 0 bases, J lost 3 bases, and 11 bases stayed unmatched. CDR3 sequence reads: CASSQEVVAGLVYEQYF. The CDR3 DNA sequence: TGTGCCAGCAGCCAAGAGGTGGTAGCGGGCCTAGTCTACGAGCAGTACTTC.

The genes are TRBV7-3 and TRBJ2-3, with TRBD2 matching 7 bases. With 4 bases clipped from V and 9 bases from J, the junction kept 4 bases outside the gene matches. This CDR3 has 12 residues. The germline gives CDR1 SGHTA, CDR2 FQGTGA. The CDR3 nucleotides are TGTGCCAGCAGCTGGCCGGGGGGAACGCAGTATTTT. Translating gives CASSWPGGTQYF.

This clone was detected once. The V and J genes are TRBV12-3 or TRBV12-4 and TRBJ1-2; the D gene is possibly TRBD1 (6 bases). The CDR3 extends over 13 amino acids. V was clipped by 3 bases and J by 6 bases, with 11 bases between them. CDR3: CASSFLGANGYTF. CDR3 DNA sequence: TGTGCCAGCAGTTTCTTGGGGGCAAATGGCTACACCTTC.

The chain carries TRBV7-8 and TRBJ1-1; the D gene is possibly TRBD1 (6 bases). The CDR3 is 14 amino acids. From germline, CDR1 is SGHVS and CDR2 FQNEAQ. Trimming removed 5 bases from V and 3 bases from J, with 13 bases in between. As DNA, the CDR3 is TGTGCCAGCAGCGCGTCGGACAGATACACTGAAGCTTTCTTT. Amino acids: CASSASDRYTEAFF.

The rearrangement uses TRBV6-5 and TRBJ2-7; TRBD1 matches at 9 bases. V lost 7 bases, J lost 4 bases, and 11 bases stayed unmatched. Germline loops: CDR1 MNHEY, CDR2 SVGAGI. The CDR3 extends over 15 amino acids. The DNA for the CDR3 is TGTGCCAGCACCACGACCGGGACAGGGAGGTACGAGCAGTACTTC. Translated: CASTTTGTGRYEQYF.

The chain joins TRBV10-1 to TRBJ2-1, with TRBD1 matching over 7 bases. CDR1 is WNHNN, CDR2 SYGVQD, per germline (reference sequence). This CDR3 comprises 12 residues. V was pared by 8 bases and J by 2 bases, with 0 bases of the junction left unmatched. CDR3 sequence reads: CASGTAYNEQFF. The CDR3 coding sequence is TGCGCCAGCGGGACAGCCTACAATGAGCAGTTCTTC.

The genes are TRBV4-3 and TRBJ1-4, with 8 bases identical to TRBD1. The CDR3 runs 15 residues. The germline gives CDR1 LGHNA, CDR2 YSLEER. J was trimmed by 7 bases and V by 4 bases; bases with no gene match: 8. DNA for the CDR3: TGCGCCAGCAGCCTAGGACAGGGAGGAGGTGAAAAACTGTTTTTT. Amino acids: CASSLGQGGGEKLFF.

The V call is TRBV5-4, the J call TRBJ2-1; 7 bases fit TRBD2. The CDR3 is 15 residues long. CDR1 and CDR2 (germline): SGHNT, YYREEE (reference sequence). J gave up 0 bases and V 4 bases, and 4 bases lay outside the gene matches. CDR3 sequence reads: CASSRGGSSYNEQFF. The CDR3 DNA follows: TGTGCCAGCAGCCGCGGCGGGAGCTCCTACAATGAGCAGTTCTTC. The full variable domain, in which reference TRBV5-4 and TRBJ2-1 provide the parts outside the CDR3, is ETGVTQSPTHLIKTRGQQVTLRCSSQSGHNTVSWYQQALGQGPQFIFQYYREEENGRGNFPPRFSGLQFPNYSSELNVNALELDDSALYLCASSRGGSSYNEQFFGPGTRLTVL.

This clone turned up a few times. The V and J genes are TRBV27 and TRBJ1-5; no clear D. V lost 6 bases and J 2 bases, leaving 17 bases between the germline ends. Germline values: CDR1 MNHEY, CDR2 SMNVEV (reference sequence). The CDR3 sequence is 16 residues long. In DNA, the CDR3 is TGTGCCAGCAGAGTTCGGGGAACCTCGGGCAATCAGCCCCAGCATTTT. Translation gives CASRVRGTSGNQPQHF.

The chain has TRBV30 and TRBJ1-3; tentatively, D is TRBD1 (5 bases). The CDR3 is 17 residues long. V lost 0 bases to trimming and J lost 1 base, with 16 bases between them. The germline gives CDR1 GTSNPN, CDR2 SVGIG (reference sequence). The CDR3 is CAWSVGADRVSGNTIYF. In DNA, the CDR3 is TGTGCCTGGAGTGTAGGTGCCGACAGAGTTTCTGGAAACACCATATATTTT.